These 9 T cell receptor beta chains came from one sample sequenced in a study of cytomegalovirus exposure and HLA in healthy donors. A multiplex PCR was run with 60 Vbeta primers and 13 Jbeta primers. Clones were sequenced by immunoSEQ multiplex PCR, and TCRdb holds only the in-frame ones, with some missing. The repertoire has about 120,000 clones, about 75% of them found once; the top ten carry 25% to 35%. Material for sequencing was PBMCs. The source of these receptors is a man aged 60 to 69 in good health and CMV-seropositive.

J is TRBJ2-7 and V is TRBV6-5, with 8 positions matching TRBD2. From germline, CDR1 is MNHEY and CDR2 SVGAGI. V lost 5 bases and J lost 7; bases outside the gene matches: 7. This CDR3 region has 13 residues. The CDR3 sequence is CASSGGGIREQYF. CDR3 nucleotide sequence: TGTGCCAGCAGTGGCGGGGGGATTAGGGAGCAGTACTTC.

The J gene is TRBJ2-1, the V gene TRBV10-2; D is uncertain. The CDR3 contains 13 residues. Trimming left V 6 bases short and J 1 base short, with 7 bases between. Germline V gene lookup returns CDR1 WSHSY and CDR2 SAAADI. CDR3 nucleotides: TGCGCCAGCAGGGCCGATTCCTACAATGAGCAGTTCTTC. Protein product: CASRADSYNEQFF.

The chain has TRBV5-5 and TRBJ2-2, with D maybe TRBD2 (6 bases). Trimming took off 5 bases at V and 0 bases at J, with 14 bases between the two ends. Germline CDR1 and CDR2: SGHKS and YYEKEE (reference sequence). This CDR3 has 16 amino acids. CDR3 nucleotides: TGTGCCAGCAGTCTTAAGCGGGCATCGAACACCGGGGAGCTGTTTTTT. The encoded protein is CASSLKRASNTGELFF. The variable domain in full, with the rest retrieved from reference TRBV5-5 and TRBJ2-2, is DAGVTQSPTHLIKTRGQQVTLRCSPISGHKSVSWYQQVLGQGPQFIFQYYEKEERGRGNFPDRFSARQFPNYSSELNVNALLLGDSALYLCASSLKRASNTGELFFGEGSRLTVL.

This chain links TRBV19 with TRBJ2-5, with D maybe TRBD2 (7 bases). The germline V gene has CDR1 LNHDA and CDR2 SQIVND (reference sequence). This CDR3 is 13 amino acids long. V lost 3 bases, J lost 4 bases, and 9 bases lay in between. The CDR3 nucleotides are TGTGCCAGTAGTATGGGGGGGCGAGAGACCCAGTACTTC. It yields the protein CASSMGGRETQYF.

This clone was recorded a few times. V and J are TRBV6-5 and TRBJ1-1; 10 nucleotides agree with TRBD1. The CDR3 extends over 15 amino acids. V trimming: 2 bases; J trimming: 1 base; junction bases outside the gene matches: 1. Germline CDR1 reads MNHEY; CDR2 reads SVGAGI. The CDR3 DNA sequence: TGTGCCAGCAGTTACCGGGACAGGGGGAACACTGAAGCTTTCTTT. Translated, it gives CASSYRDRGNTEAFF.

This clone was counted a single time. The chain uses TRBV4-1 and TRBJ2-7; perhaps TRBD1 as D (7 bases). With 1 base removed from V and 3 bases from J, the gap between germline ends came to 16 bases. Germline CDR1 MGHRA, CDR2 YSYEKL. CDR3 size: 16 residues. The CDR3 loop is CASSQVQRQGLYEQYF. DNA for the CDR3: TGCGCCAGCAGCCAAGTCCAAAGACAGGGACTCTACGAGCAGTACTTC.

The chain combines TRBV6-1 with TRBJ1-5, with D possibly being TRBD1 (5 bases). Germline V gives CDR1 MNHNS, CDR2 SASEGT. Trimming removed 0 bases at V and 2 bases at J, with 14 bases between. The CDR3 is 17 amino acids. In nucleotides, the CDR3 is TGTGCCAGCAGTGAAGCGGGGTGGGGCTCGGGCAATCAGCCCCAGCATTTT. This translates into CASSEAGWGSGNQPQHF.

V gene TRBV27 combines with J gene TRBJ2-2; TRBD2 aligns across 11 bases. The ends lost 5 bases at V and 1 base at J; junction bases unmatched: 9. The CDR3 is 18 amino acids. The germline V gene has CDR1 MNHEY and CDR2 SMNVEV (reference sequence). CDR3 sequence (DNA): TGTGCCAGCAGTCAAAGGGCTAGCGGGGGGCTGAACACCGGGGAGCTGTTTTTT. This gives the protein CASSQRASGGLNTGELFF.

This clone was seen once. The chain uses TRBV6-5 and TRBJ1-5, with D perhaps matching TRBD1 (6 bases). The V and J ends lost 6 bases and 6 bases respectively, with 18 bases between them. Germline V gene data show CDR1 as MNHEY and CDR2 as SVGAGI. This CDR3 region has 15 residues. The CDR3 loop is CASSPGQGKGQPQHF. DNA for the CDR3: TGTGCCAGCAGCCCCGGTCAGGGGAAAGGTCAGCCCCAGCATTTT.